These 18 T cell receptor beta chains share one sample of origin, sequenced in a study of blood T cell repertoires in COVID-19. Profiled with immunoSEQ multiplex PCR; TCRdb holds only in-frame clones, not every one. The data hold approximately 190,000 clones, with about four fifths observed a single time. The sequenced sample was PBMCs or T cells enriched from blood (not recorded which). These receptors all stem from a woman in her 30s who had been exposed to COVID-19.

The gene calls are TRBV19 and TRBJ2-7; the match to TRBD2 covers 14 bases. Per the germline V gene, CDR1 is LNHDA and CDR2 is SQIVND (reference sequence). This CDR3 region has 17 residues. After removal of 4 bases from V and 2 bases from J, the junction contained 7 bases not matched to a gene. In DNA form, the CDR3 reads TGTGCCAGTAGTACCGGAAGACTAGCGGGGGGGACCTACGAGCAGTACTTC. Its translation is CASSTGRLAGGTYEQYF.

CDR3 loop: CASSDNSRSSTDTQYF. CDR3 nucleotides: TGTGCCAGCAGCGATAATAGCAGATCTAGCACAGATACGCAGTATTTT. The chain has TRBV11-3 and TRBJ2-3, with D unclear. V was clipped by 5 bases and J by 0 bases, with 15 bases between them. Germline CDR1 SGHNT, CDR2 YENEEA. This CDR3 contains 16 residues.

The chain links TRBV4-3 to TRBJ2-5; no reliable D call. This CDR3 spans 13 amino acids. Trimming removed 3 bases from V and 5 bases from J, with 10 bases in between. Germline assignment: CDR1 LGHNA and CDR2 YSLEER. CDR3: CASSQVTEETQYF. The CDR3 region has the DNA TGCGCCAGCAGCCAGGTTACAGAGGAGACCCAGTACTTC.

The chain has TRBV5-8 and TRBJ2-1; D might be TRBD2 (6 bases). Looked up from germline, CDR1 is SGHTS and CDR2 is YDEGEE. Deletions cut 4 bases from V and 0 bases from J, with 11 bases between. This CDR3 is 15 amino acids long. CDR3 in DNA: TGTGCCAGCAGCCGGAGGGAGAGCTCCTACAATGAGCAGTTCTTC. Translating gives CASSRRESSYNEQFF.

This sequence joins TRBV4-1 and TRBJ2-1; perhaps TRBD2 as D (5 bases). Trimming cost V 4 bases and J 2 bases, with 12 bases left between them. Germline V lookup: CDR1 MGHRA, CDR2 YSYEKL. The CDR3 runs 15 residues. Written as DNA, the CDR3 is TGCGCCAGCAGCCTGAGGGTCGGCCCCTACAATGAGCAGTTCTTC. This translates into CASSLRVGPYNEQFF.

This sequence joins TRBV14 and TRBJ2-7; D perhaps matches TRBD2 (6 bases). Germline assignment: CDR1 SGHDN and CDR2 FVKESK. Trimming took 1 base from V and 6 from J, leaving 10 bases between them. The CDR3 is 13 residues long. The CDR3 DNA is TGTGCCAGCAGCCAAGTGGAGGGGAGCGAGCAGTACTTC. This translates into CASSQVEGSEQYF.

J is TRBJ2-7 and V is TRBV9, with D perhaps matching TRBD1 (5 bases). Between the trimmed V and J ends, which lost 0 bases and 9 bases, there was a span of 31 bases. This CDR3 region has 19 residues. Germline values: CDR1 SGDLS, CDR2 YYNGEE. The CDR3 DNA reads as TGTGCCAGCAGCGTAGACTCATCGGCCCTGATTGGGGCTTCTCGGTGGCAGTACTTC. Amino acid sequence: CASSVDSSALIGASRWQYF. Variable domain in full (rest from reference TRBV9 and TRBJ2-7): DSGVTQTPKHLITATGQRVTLRCSPRSGDLSVYWYQQSLDQGLQFLIQYYNGEERAKGNILERFSAQQFPDLHSELNLSSLELGDSALYFCASSVDSSALIGASRWQYFGPGTRLTVT.

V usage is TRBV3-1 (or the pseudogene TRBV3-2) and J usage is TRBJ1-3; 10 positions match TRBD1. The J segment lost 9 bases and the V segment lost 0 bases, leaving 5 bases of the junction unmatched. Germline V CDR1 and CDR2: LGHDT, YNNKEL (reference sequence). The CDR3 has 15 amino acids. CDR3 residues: CASSQEGTGESTIYF. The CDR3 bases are TGTGCCAGCAGCCAAGAAGGGACAGGGGAAAGCACCATATATTTT.

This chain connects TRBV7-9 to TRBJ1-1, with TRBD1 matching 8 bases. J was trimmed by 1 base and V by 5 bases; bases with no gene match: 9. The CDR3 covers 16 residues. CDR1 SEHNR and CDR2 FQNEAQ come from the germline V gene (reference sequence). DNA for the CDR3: TGTGCCAGCAGCGGAAGCGCCGGGACAGGGAACACTGAAGCTTTCTTT. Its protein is CASSGSAGTGNTEAFF.

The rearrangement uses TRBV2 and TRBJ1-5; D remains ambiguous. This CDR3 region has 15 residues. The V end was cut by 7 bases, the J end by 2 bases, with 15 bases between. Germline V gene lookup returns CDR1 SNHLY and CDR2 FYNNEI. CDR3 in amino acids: CASNRGGDGNQPQHF. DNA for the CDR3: TGTGCCAGCAACCGGGGTGGTGATGGCAATCAGCCCCAGCATTTT. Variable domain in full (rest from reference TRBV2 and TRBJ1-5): EPEVTQTPSHQVTQMGQEVILRCVPISNHLYFYWYRQILGQKVEFLVSFYNNEISEKSEIFDDQFSVERPDGSNFTLKIRSTKLEDSAMYFCASNRGGDGNQPQHFGDGTRLSIL.

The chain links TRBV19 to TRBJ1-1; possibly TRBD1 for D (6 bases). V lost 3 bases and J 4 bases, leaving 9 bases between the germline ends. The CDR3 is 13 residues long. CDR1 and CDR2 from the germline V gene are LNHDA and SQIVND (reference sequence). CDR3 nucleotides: TGTGCCAGTAGTATGGACAGCTTCACTGAAGCTTTCTTT. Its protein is CASSMDSFTEAFF.

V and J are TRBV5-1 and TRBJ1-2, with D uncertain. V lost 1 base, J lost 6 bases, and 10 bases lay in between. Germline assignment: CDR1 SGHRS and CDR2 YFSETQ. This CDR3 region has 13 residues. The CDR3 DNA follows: TGCGCCAGCAGCTTGCGGTCGTCGGATGGCTACACCTTC. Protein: CASSLRSSDGYTF.

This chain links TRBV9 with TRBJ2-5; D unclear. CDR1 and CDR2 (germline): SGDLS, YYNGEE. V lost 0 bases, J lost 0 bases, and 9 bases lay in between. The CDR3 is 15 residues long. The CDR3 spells CASSVVPGDQETQYF. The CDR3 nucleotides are TGTGCCAGCAGCGTAGTTCCAGGTGACCAAGAGACCCAGTACTTC.

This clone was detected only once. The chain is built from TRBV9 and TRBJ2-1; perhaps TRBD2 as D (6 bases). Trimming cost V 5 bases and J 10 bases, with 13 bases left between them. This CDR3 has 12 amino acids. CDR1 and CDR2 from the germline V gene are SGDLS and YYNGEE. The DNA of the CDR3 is TGTGCCAGCAGTACGGGGGTCCGGGAGCAGTTCTTC. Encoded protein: CASSTGVREQFF.

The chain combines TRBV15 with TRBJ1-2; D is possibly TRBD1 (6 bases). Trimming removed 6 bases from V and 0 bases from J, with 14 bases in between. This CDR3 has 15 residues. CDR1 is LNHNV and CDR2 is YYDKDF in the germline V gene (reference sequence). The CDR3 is CATRKERQANYGYTF. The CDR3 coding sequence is TGTGCCACCAGGAAAGAGAGACAGGCTAACTATGGCTACACCTTC.

The CDR3 region is CASSATSSHRDTQYF. The CDR3 coding sequence is TGTGCCAGCAGCGCAACCTCGTCCCATAGAGATACGCAGTATTTT. The V and J genes are TRBV9 and TRBJ2-3; D is unclear. The germline V and J ends were trimmed by 3 bases and 5 bases, with 16 bases remaining between them. Germline values: CDR1 SGDLS, CDR2 YYNGEE. This CDR3 spans 15 amino acids.

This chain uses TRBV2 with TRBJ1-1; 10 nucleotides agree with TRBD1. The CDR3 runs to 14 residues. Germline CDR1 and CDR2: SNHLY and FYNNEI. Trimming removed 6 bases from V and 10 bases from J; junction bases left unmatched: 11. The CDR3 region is CASSSRTGGIRAFF. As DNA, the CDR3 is TGTGCCAGCAGCTCAAGGACAGGGGGAATTAGAGCTTTCTTT.

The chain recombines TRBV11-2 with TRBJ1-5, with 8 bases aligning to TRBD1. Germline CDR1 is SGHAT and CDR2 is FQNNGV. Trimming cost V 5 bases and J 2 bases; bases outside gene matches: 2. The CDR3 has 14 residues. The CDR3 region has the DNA TGTGCCAGCAGCCCGGACAGGGGCAATCAGCCCCAGCATTTT. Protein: CASSPDRGNQPQHF. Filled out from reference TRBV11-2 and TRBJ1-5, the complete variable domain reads EAGVAQSPRYKIIEKRQSVAFWCNPISGHATLYWYQQILGQGPKLLIQFQNNGVVDDSQLPKDRFSAERLKGVDSTLKIQPAKLEDSAVYLCASSPDRGNQPQHFGDGTRLSIL.